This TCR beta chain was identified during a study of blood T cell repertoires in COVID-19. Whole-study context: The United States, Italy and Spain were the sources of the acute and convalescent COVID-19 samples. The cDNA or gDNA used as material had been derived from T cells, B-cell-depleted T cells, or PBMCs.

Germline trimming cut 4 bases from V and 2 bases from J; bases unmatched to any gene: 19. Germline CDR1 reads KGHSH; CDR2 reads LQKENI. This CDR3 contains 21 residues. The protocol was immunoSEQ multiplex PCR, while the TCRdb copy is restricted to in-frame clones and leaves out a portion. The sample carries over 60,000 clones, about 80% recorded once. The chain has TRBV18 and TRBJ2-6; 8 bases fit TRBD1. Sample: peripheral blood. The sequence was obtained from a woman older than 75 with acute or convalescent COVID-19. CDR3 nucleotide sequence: TGTGCCAGCTCACTCTCCCGGACAGGGCCCTCGCTCTGGGCTGGGGCCAACGTCCTGACTTTC. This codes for CASSLSRTGPSLWAGANVLTF.